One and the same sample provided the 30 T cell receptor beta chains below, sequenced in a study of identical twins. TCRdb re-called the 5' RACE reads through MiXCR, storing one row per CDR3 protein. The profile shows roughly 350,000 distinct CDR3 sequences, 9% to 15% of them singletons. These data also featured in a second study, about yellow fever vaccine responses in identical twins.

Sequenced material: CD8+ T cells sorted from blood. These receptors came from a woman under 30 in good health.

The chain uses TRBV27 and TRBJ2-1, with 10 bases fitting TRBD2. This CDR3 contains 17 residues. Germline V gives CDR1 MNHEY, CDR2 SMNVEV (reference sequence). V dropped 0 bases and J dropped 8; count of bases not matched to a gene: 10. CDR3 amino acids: CASSLSSVAGGIHEQFF. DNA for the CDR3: TGTGCCAGCAGTTTATCTTCTGTAGCGGGAGGAATCCATGAGCAGTTCTTC.

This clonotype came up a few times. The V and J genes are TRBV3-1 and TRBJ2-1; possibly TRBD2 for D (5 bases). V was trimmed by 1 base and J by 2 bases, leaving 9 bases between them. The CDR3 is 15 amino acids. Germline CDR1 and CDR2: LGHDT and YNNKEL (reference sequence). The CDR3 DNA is TGTGCCAGCAGCCAAGGACTATCGACCTACAATGAGCAGTTCTTC. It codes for CASSQGLSTYNEQFF.

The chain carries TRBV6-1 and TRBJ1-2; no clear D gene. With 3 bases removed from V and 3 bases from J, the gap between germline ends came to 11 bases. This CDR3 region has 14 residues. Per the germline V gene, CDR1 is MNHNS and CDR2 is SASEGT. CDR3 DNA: TGTGCCAGCAGTGAGGCAGGCGACGACTATGGCTACACCTTC. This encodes CASSEAGDDYGYTF.

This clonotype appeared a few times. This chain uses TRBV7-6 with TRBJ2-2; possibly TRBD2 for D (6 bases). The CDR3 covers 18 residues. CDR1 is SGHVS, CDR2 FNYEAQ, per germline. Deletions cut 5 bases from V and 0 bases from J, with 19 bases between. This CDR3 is CASSPRSFAGPNTGELFF. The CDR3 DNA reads TGTGCCAGCAGCCCTAGGAGCTTTGCGGGACCGAACACCGGGGAGCTGTTTTTT.

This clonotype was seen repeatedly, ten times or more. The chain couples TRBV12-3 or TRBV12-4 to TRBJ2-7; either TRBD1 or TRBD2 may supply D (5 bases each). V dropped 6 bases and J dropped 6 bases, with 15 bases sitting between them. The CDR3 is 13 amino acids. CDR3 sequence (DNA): TGTGCCAGCAGCCTCGGGACCAGCGTCGAGCAGTACTTC. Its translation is CASSLGTSVEQYF.

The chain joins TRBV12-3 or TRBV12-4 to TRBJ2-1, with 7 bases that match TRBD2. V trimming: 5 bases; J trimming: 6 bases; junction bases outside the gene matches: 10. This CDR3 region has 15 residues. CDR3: CASSLRDYGPNEQFF. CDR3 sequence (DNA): TGTGCCAGCAGTCTCCGGGACTATGGGCCCAATGAGCAGTTCTTC.

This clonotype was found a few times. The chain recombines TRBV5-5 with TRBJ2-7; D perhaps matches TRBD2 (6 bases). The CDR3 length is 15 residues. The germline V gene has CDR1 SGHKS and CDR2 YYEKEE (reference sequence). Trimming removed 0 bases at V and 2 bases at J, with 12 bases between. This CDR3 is CASSLGVGGTYEQYV. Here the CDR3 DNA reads TGTGCCAGCAGCTTGGGTGTTGGAGGGACCTACGAGCAGTACGTC.

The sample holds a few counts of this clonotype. The CDR3 region has the DNA TGTGCCAGCAGTGATCCGTCGGCCGGGACTACGAATTCCTACGAGCAGTACGTC. It yields the protein CASSDPSAGTTNSYEQYV. This chain uses TRBV2 with TRBJ2-7; TRBD2 agrees at 7 bases. Germline CDR1 is SNHLY and CDR2 is FYNNEI. J gave up 1 base and V 3 bases, and 15 bases lay outside the gene matches. This CDR3 has 18 amino acids.

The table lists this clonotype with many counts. For the CDR3, the DNA is TGCGCCAGCAGCTTGACGTCTGTGACAGGGATCTCACCCCTCCACTTT. It is translated as CASSLTSVTGISPLHF. The J gene is TRBJ1-6, the V gene TRBV5-1; TRBD1 matches at 7 bases. Trimming took 1 base from V and 10 from J; bases not matched to a gene: 11. This CDR3 comprises 16 residues. The germline V gene encodes CDR1 SGHRS and CDR2 YFSETQ.

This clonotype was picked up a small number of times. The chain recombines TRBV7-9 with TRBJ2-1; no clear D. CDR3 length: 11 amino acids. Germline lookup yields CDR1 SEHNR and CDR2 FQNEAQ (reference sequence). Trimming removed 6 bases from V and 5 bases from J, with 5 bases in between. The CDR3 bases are TGTGCCAGCAGAAACAACAATGAGCAGTTCTTC. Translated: CASRNNNEQFF.

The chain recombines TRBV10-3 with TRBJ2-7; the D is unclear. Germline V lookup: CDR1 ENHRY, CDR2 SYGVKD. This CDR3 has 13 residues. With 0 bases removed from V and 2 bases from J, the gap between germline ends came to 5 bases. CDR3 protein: CAISESTTYEQYF. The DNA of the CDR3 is TGTGCCATCAGTGAGTCTACCACCTACGAGCAGTACTTC.

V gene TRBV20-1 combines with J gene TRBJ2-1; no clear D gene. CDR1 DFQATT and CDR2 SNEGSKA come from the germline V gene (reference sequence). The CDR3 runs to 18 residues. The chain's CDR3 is CSAEVGIRKFDVDNEQFF. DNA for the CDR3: TGCAGCGCAGAAGTCGGCATCCGTAAATTCGACGTTGACAATGAGCAGTTCTTC.

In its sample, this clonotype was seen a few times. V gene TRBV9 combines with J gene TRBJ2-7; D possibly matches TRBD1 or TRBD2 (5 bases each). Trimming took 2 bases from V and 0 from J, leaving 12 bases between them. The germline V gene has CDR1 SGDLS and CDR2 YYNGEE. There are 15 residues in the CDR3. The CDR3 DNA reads TGTGCCAGCAGCGTCCGGGACCGACCCTCCTACGAGCAGTACTTC. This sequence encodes CASSVRDRPSYEQYF.

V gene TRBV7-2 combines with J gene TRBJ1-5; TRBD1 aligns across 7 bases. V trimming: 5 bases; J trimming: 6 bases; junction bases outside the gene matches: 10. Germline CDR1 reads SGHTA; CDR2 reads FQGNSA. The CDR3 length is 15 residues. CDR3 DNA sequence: TGTGCCAGCAGCCCGGCGACAGGGAAACGTCAGCCCCAGCATTTT. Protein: CASSPATGKRQPQHF.

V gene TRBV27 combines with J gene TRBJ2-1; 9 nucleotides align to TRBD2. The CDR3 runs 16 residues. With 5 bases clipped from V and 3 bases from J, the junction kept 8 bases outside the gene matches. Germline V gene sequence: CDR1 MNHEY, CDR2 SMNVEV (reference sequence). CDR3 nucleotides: TGTGCCAGCAGTCTGAGAGCGGGGGGCGTCTACAATGAGCAGTTCTTC. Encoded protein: CASSLRAGGVYNEQFF.

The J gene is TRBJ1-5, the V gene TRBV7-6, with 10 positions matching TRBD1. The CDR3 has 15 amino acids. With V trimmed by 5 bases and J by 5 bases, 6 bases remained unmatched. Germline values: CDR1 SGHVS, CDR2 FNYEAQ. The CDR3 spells CASSPSDRGDQPQHF. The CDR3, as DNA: TGTGCCAGCAGCCCGTCGGACAGGGGGGATCAGCCCCAGCATTTT. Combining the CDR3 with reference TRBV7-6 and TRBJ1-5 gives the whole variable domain GAGVSQSPRYKVTKRGQDVALRCDPISGHVSLYWYRQALGQGPEFLTYFNYEAQQDKSGLPNDRFSAERPEGSISTLTIQRTEQRDSAMYRCASSPSDRGDQPQHFGDGTRLSIL.

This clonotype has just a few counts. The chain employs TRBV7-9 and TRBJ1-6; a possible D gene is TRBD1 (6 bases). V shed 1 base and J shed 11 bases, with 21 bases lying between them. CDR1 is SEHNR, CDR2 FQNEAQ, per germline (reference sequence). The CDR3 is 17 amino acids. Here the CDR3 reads CASSLEGGTGLSAPLHF. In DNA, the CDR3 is TGTGCCAGCAGCTTAGAGGGGGGCACAGGACTTTCGGCACCCCTCCACTTT.

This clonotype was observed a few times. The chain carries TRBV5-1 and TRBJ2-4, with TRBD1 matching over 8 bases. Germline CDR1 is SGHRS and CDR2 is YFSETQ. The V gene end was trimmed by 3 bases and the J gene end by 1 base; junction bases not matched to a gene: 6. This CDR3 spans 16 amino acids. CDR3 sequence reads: CASSSGTGVAKNIQYF. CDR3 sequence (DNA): TGCGCCAGCAGCTCCGGGACAGGCGTCGCCAAAAACATTCAGTACTTC.

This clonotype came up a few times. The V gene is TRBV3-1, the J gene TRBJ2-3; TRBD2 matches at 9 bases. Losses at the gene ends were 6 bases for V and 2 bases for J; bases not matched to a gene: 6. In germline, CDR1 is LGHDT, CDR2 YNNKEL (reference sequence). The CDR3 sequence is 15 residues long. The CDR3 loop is CASSQSGGPTDTQYF. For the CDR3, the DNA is TGTGCCAGCAGTCAGAGCGGGGGGCCCACAGATACGCAGTATTTT.

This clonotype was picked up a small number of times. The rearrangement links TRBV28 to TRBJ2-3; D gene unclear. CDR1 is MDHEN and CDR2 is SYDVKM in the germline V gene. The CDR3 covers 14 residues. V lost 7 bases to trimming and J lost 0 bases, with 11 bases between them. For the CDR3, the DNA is TGTGCCAGCAATACCCGGGCAAGCACAGATACGCAGTATTTT. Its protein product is CASNTRASTDTQYF. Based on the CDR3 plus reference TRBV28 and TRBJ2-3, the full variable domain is DVKVTQSSRYLVKRTGEKVFLECVQDMDHENMFWYRQDPGLGLRLIYFSYDVKMKEKGDIPEGYSVSREKKERFSLILESASTNQTSMYLCASNTRASTDTQYFGPGTRLTVL.

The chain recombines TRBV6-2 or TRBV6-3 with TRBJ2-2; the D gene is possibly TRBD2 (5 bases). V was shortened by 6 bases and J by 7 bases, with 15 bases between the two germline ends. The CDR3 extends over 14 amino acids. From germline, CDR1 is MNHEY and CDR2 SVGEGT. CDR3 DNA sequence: TGTGCCAGCAGCCAAGCAACTAGGTTCGGGGAGCTGTTTTTT. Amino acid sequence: CASSQATRFGELFF.

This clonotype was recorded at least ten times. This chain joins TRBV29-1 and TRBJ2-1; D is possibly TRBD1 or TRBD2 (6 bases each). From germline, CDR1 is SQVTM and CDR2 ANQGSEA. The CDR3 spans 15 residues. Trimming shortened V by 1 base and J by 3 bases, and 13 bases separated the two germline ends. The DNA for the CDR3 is TGCAGCGTTGAAGGGGGGGACAACAACTACAATGAGCAGTTCTTC. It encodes CSVEGGDNNYNEQFF.

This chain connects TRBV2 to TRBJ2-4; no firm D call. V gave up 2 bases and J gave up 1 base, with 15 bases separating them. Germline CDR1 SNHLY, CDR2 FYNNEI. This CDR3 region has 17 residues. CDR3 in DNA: TGTGCCAGCAGTGAATCTGAGGTGTGGTGGGCCAAAAACATTCAGTACTTC. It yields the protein CASSESEVWWAKNIQYF. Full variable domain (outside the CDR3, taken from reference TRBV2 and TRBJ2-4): EPEVTQTPSHQVTQMGQEVILRCVPISNHLYFYWYRQILGQKVEFLVSFYNNEISEKSEIFDDQFSVERPDGSNFTLKIRSTKLEDSAMYFCASSESEVWWAKNIQYFGAGTRLSVL.

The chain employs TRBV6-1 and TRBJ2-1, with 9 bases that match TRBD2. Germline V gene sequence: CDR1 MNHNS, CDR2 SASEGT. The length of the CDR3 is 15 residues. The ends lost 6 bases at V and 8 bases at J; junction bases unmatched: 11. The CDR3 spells CASSPGLAQSDEQFF. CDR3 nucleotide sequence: TGTGCCAGCAGCCCCGGACTAGCGCAGAGCGATGAGCAGTTCTTC.

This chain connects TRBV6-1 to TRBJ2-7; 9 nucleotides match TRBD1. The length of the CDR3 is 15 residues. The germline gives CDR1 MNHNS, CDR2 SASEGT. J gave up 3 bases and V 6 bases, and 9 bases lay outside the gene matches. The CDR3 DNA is TGTGCCAGCAGGGGGGGGGACAGGGAAGACTACGAGCAGTACGTC. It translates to CASRGGDREDYEQYV.

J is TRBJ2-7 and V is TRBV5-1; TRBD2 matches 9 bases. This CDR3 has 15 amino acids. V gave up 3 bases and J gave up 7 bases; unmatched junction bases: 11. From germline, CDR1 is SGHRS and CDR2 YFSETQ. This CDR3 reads CASSSTGTSWWEQYF. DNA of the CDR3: TGCGCCAGCAGCTCAACCGGGACTAGCTGGTGGGAGCAGTACTTC.

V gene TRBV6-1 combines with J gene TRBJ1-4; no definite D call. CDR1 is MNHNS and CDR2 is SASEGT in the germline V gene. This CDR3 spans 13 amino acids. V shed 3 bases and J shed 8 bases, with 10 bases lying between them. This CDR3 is CASSDWAWEKLFF. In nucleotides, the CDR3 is TGTGCCAGCAGTGATTGGGCTTGGGAAAAACTGTTTTTT.

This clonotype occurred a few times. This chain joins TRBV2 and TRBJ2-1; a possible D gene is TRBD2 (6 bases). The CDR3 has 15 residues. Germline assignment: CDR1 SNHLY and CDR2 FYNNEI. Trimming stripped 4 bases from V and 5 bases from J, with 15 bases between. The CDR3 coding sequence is TGTGCCAGCAGTGTGGAGGTAGCGGCCGACAATGAGCAGTTCTTC. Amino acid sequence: CASSVEVAADNEQFF.

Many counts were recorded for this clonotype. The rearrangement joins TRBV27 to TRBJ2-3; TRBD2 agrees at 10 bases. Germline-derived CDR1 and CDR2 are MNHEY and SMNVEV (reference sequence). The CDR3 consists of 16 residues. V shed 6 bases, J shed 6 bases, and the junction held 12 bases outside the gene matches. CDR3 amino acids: CASSFWTSGEGDTQYF. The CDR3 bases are TGTGCCAGCAGCTTCTGGACTAGCGGCGAGGGGGATACGCAGTATTTT.

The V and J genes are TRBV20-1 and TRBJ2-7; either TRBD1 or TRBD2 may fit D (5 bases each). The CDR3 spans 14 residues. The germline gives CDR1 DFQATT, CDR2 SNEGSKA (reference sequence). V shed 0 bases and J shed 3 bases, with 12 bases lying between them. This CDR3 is CSARDRDGDYEQYF. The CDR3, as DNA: TGCAGTGCTAGAGATCGGGACGGGGACTACGAGCAGTACTTC.